Only one count was recorded for the clone carrying this T cell receptor beta chain. Its antigen is undetermined. The sample is drawn from a study of shared clonotypes between healthy human individuals. Study as a whole: Researchers drew samples from two women and a few men aged 18 to 49. Each donor had three CD4 naive, three CD4 memory, two CD8 naive and one CD8 memory plate.

In the naive CD8 group, cells lacked CD45RO and were positively selected for CCR7, so terminally differentiated effector memory CD45RA+ cells were left out. The assay was immunoSEQ multiplex PCR, and TCRdb's table has in-frame clones only and misses some. The sample yields about 2.2 million clones, just under 95% seen once. Unmatched junction bases numbered 8, after V lost 2 bases and J lost 6 bases. In germline, CDR1 is LGHNT, CDR2 FRNRAP. The CDR3 extends over 15 amino acids. Study results and caveats: The study's rarefaction showed incomplete sorted-subset sequencing despite large depth. The represented genetic and exposure-history diversity was limited by the small number of donors.

This clonotype was sampled from a man between 18 and 29 years old in good health. Some clones in this sample may be carry-over from other donors' samples. This chain uses TRBV12-5 with TRBJ1-1; 8 bases match TRBD1. Specimen: naive CD8+ T cells from PBMCs. The CDR3 loop reads CASGLPPGGAAEAFF. Here the CDR3 DNA reads TGTGCTAGTGGTTTGCCTCCAGGGGGCGCGGCTGAAGCTTTCTTT. Full variable domain (remainder filled in from reference TRBV12-5 and TRBJ1-1): DARVTQTPRHKVTEMGQEVTMRCQPILGHNTVFWYRQTMMQGLELLAYFRNRAPLDDSGMPKDRFSAEMPDATLATLKIQPSEPRDSAVYFCASGLPPGGAAEAFFGQGTRLTVV.